The 13 T cell receptor beta chains listed next were all sequenced from one sample in a study of cytomegalovirus exposure and HLA in healthy donors. Both 60 Vbeta primers and 13 Jbeta primers went into the PCR. The method was immunoSEQ multiplex PCR; TCRdb's version includes in-frame clones alone and lacks a portion of them. The sample carries more than 130,000 clones, roughly three quarters recorded once. The sequencing sample was made of PBMCs. The source is a woman aged 50 to 60 in good health and CMV-seronegative.

The V gene is TRBV5-6, the J gene TRBJ2-5; 7 bases align to TRBD1. With V trimmed by 0 bases and J by 5 bases, 7 bases remained unmatched. CDR3 length equals 15 residues. Germline-derived CDR1 and CDR2 are SGHDT and YYEEEE. The CDR3 DNA reads as TGTGCCAGCAGCTTGGCACAGGGGATCGGGGAGACCCAGTACTTC. Its translation is CASSLAQGIGETQYF.

The CDR3 loop reads CASSKGLDRSYEQYF. CDR3 DNA sequence: TGTGCCAGCAGCAAAGGACTAGACCGCTCCTACGAGCAGTACTTC. The J gene is TRBJ2-7, the V gene TRBV21-1; the table calls TRBD2, which could not be checked here. TRBV21-1 is marked as a pseudogene. This CDR3 has 15 residues.

V and J are TRBV7-3 and TRBJ2-1, with 8 nucleotides matching TRBD1. The CDR3 totals 16 residues. CDR1 SGHTA and CDR2 FQGTGA come from the germline V gene. V shed 1 base, J shed 7 bases, and the junction held 9 bases outside the gene matches. The CDR3 region has the DNA TGTGCCAGCAGCTTAAAGGCAGGGGGCGCTTCGAATGAGCAGTTCTTC. Its protein is CASSLKAGGASNEQFF.

CDR3 DNA sequence: TGTGCCTGGGGACAAATAGGGGTCGGCACTGAAGCTTTCTTT. This sequence encodes CAWGQIGVGTEAFF. J is TRBJ1-1 and V is TRBV30; D perhaps matches TRBD1 (5 bases). V lost 5 bases and J 4 bases, leaving 17 bases between the germline ends. This CDR3 comprises 14 residues. CDR1 GTSNPN and CDR2 SVGIG come from the germline V gene (reference sequence).

The chain joins TRBV4-1 to TRBJ2-1; D is uncertain. Germline lookup yields CDR1 MGHRA and CDR2 YSYEKL. V lost 0 bases to trimming and J lost 4 bases, with 4 bases between them. The CDR3 runs to 13 residues. CDR3 region: CASSQEAYNEQFF. The CDR3, as DNA: TGCGCCAGCAGCCAAGAAGCGTACAATGAGCAGTTCTTC.

The J gene is TRBJ1-5, the V gene TRBV4-1; TRBD1 matches at 9 bases. The CDR3 totals 17 residues. V shed 4 bases and J 1 base; nucleotides not matched to a gene: 8. Germline values: CDR1 MGHRA, CDR2 YSYEKL. CDR3 coding DNA: TGCGCCAGCAGCCGCGGGGGGACAGGGTTGAGCAATCAGCCCCAGCATTTT. Protein: CASSRGGTGLSNQPQHF.

The rearrangement uses TRBV19 and TRBJ1-1; D might be TRBD1 (6 bases). Trimming removed 5 bases from V and 1 base from J, with 8 bases in between. This CDR3 is built from 13 residues. CDR1 is LNHDA and CDR2 is SQIVND in the germline V gene (reference sequence). DNA of the CDR3: TGTGCCAGTAGTTCCAGGGGGAACACTGAAGCTTTCTTT. Amino acids: CASSSRGNTEAFF.

This clone was seen only once. This chain connects TRBV7-9 to TRBJ2-5, with 7 positions matching TRBD1. Germline trimming cut 6 bases from V and 1 base from J; bases unmatched to any gene: 2. Germline CDR1 and CDR2: SEHNR and FQNEAQ (reference sequence). This CDR3 is 13 amino acids long. The CDR3 is CASRRDSQETQYF. The CDR3 region has the DNA TGTGCCAGCAGACGGGACAGCCAAGAGACCCAGTACTTC.

This clone has only a few counts. The chain carries TRBV2 and TRBJ2-5; D is undetermined. Trimming left V 4 bases short and J 7 bases short, with 13 bases between. CDR1 and CDR2 from the germline V gene are SNHLY and FYNNEI. The CDR3 extends over 13 amino acids. In DNA form, the CDR3 reads TGTGCCAGCAGTGTCGCCCCAGGTGGGACCCAGTACTTC. Protein: CASSVAPGGTQYF.

This chain links TRBV14 with TRBJ2-7; perhaps TRBD1 as D (5 bases). Per germline, CDR1 SGHDN and CDR2 FVKESK. The CDR3 consists of 13 residues. The germline V and J ends were trimmed by 1 base and 6 bases, with 10 bases remaining between them. The CDR3 DNA is TGTGCCAGCAGCCAAGCAGGGTACGGCGAGCAGTACTTC. Translating gives CASSQAGYGEQYF. The whole variable domain, remainder taken from reference TRBV14 and TRBJ2-7, is EAGVTQFPSHSVIEKGQTVTLRCDPISGHDNLYWYRRVMGKEIKFLLHFVKESKQDESGMPNNRFLAERTGGTYSTLKVQPAELEDSGVYFCASSQAGYGEQYFGPGTRLTVT.

The sample holds a few counts of this clone. The V gene is TRBV7-9, the J gene TRBJ1-1; D uncertain. The V gene lost 11 bases and the J gene lost 1 base, with 11 bases spanning the gap. The germline gives CDR1 SEHNR, CDR2 FQNEAQ (reference sequence). The CDR3 totals 12 residues. The CDR3 DNA sequence: TGTGCCTCCGTCCGGGGGAACACTGAAGCTTTCTTT. Its translation is CASVRGNTEAFF. Drawing the rest from reference TRBV7-9 and TRBJ1-1, the complete variable domain is DTGVSQNPRHKITKRGQNVTFRCDPISEHNRLYWYRQTLGQGPEFLTYFQNEAQLEKSRLLSDRFSAERPKGSFSTLEIQRTEQGDSAMYLCASVRGNTEAFFGQGTRLTVV.

V and J are TRBV19 and TRBJ1-2; no clear D gene. Germline-derived CDR1 and CDR2 are LNHDA and SQIVND (reference sequence). The CDR3 has 13 residues. The germline V and J ends were trimmed by 7 bases and 4 bases, with 13 bases remaining between them. The CDR3 coding sequence is TGTGCCAGTAATAGTGGGCAGCCCTATGGCTACACCTTC. Protein product: CASNSGQPYGYTF.

The V call is TRBV21-1, the J call TRBJ2-4; TRBD1 is taken as the D call from the table, unchecked against the DNA. TRBV21-1 is shown as a pseudogene. The CDR3 has 18 residues. This CDR3 reads CASSKARGQVIAKNIQYF. The CDR3 nucleotides are TGTGCCAGCAGCAAAGCAAGGGGACAGGTAATAGCCAAAAACATTCAGTACTTC.